The text below deals with one TCR beta chain. The antigen it binds to is not known. No much larger clone exists at a distance of one base, and base qualities are not known. The data were taken from a study of T-cell memory formation after mild COVID-19 (dated by TCRdb to the early 2020s). About the investigation overall: TCR sequence clusters from the two donors were largely donor specific. In two donors, T-cell clones that expanded and contracted after mild COVID-19 were followed by sequencing TCRalpha and TCRbeta repertoires longitudinally. Two young, previously healthy adult volunteers made up the cohort, one male and one female.

The sequencer was an Illumina NovaSeq 6000. TCRalpha and TCRbeta cDNA libraries were constructed by 5'RACE with constant-segment primers, with sample barcodes and unique molecular identifiers being introduced. Trizol reagent was used to extract RNA from every sample. Amplification of the libraries took two PCR steps, and the second step added a second sample barcode plus Illumina TruSeq adapters. The libraries were sequenced on an Illumina NovaSeq using 2 x 150 bp paired-end reads. Per the authors' processing: The reads were demultiplexed and collapsed into UMI-guided consensus sequences using migec v1.2.7. With mixcr v2.1.11, UMI consensuses were aligned to TRA and TRB V and J templates and assembled into clonotypes. A clonotype was counted as expanded or contracted only if both edgeR and NoisET called the change significant, with noise models trained on biological replicates. For edgeR calls, the cutoffs were a false discovery rate-adjusted p below 0.01 and a log2 fold-change threshold of 1. As an exploratory analysis of dynamics, PCA with hierarchical clustering was applied to max-normalized trajectories of the 1000 most abundant clonotypes. Separately sequenced CD4+ and CD8+ repertoires were used to assign a CD4 or CD8 phenotype to each responding clone. In TCRdb, the public reads were trimmed at Q25 with fastp and aligned with MiXCR, with productive beta chains retained. When rows share a CDR3 protein, they turn into one entry using the most common DNA and genes. TCRdb, not the original authors, processed these V and J calls. For this sample the table gives 470,000 or so distinct CDR3 sequences, of which 25% were detected only once. Approximately 12% of the sample lies in the top ten.

Spanning cysteine to phenylalanine, the CDR3 consists of 17 amino acids. Only the CDR3 part of the read is kept: 51 bases, read in frame from the first base. The germline V gene (reference sequence) sets CDR1 to LNHDA and CDR2 to SQIVND. Relative to germline, V is missing 4 bases and J is missing 3 bases, with 12 bases of the junction outside any gene match. Ficoll-Paque density gradient centrifugation was used to isolate PBMCs. Broad study findings and their caveats: The study covered only a couple of mild cases, and larger cohorts including severe cases with pre-infection samples were considered necessary. Contracting CD4+ clones turned up mainly in the CM and EM memory subsets, whereas EMRA was where CD8+ clones were enriched. Clones that contracted from day 15 to 85 showed balanced CD4/CD8 phenotypes, whereas a second wave of clones that expanded from day 15 to 37 leaned towards CD4+. The detection of some responding clones in pre-infection memory suggests that pre-existing cross-reactive memory T cells joined the SARS-CoV-2 response. SARS-CoV-2 specificity was not confirmed for the second-wave clones peaking on day 37.

The specimen was PBMCs or a T cell subset sorted from them (not recorded which). The rearrangement combines TRBV19 with TRBJ1-1; TRBD1 aligns with 9 central bases. This TCR came from an adult woman who had mild COVID-19 (a few samples of this study predate the infection). The sample titles of this study are shuffled in the database, so cell type and time point are left out; the donor was told from shared clones. The nucleotides are TGTGCCAGTAGTAGTCTACAGGGGACAGGGTGGGACACTGAAGCTTTCTTT. This translates into CASSSLQGTGWDTEAFF.